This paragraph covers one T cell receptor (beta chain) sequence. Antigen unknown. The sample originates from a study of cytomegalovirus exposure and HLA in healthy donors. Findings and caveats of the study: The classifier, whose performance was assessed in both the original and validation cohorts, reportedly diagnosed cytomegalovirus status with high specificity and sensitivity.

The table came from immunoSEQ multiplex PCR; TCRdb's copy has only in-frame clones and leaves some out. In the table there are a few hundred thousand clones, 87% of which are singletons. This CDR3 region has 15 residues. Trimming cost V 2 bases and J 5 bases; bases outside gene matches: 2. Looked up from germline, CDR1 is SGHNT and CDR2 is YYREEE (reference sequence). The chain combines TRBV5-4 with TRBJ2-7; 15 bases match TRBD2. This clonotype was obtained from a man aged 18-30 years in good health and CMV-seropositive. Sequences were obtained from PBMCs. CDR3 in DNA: TGTGCCAGCAGCTTCTGGACTAGCGGGAGGGACGAGCAGTACTTC. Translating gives CASSFWTSGRDEQYF.